Detailed here is one T cell receptor beta chain. Its specificity is unknown. The length of the CDR3 is 19 residues. V lost 3 bases, J lost 2 bases, and 12 bases stayed unmatched. Germline-derived CDR1 and CDR2 are SGHAT and FQNNGV. This specimen belongs to a study of T cells in localized non-small cell lung cancer. Clones were sequenced by immunoSEQ multiplex PCR, and TCRdb holds only the in-frame ones, with some missing. Among 130,000 or so clones listed, more than 80% were seen once. Study results and limitations: Uninvolved adjacent lung had more T cell clonality than any other tissue, topping tumor. Of the top 100 tumor clones, median roughly 60 were in adjacent lung, about 30 among its top 100. Greater T cell density in blood accompanied longer overall survival.

This sequence was found in a female donor older than 55 with stage I lung adenocarcinoma. Sequences were derived from peripheral blood, sampled before any cancer treatment. The chain recombines TRBV11-2 with TRBJ2-6; 8 bases map to TRBD1. In nucleotides, the CDR3 is TGTGCCAGCAGCTTTCCCCGGACAGGGTCCTATACTGGGGCCAACGTCCTGACTTTC. Its translation: CASSFPRTGSYTGANVLTF.